One and the same sample provided the 17 T cell receptor beta chains below, sequenced in a study of blood T cell repertoires in COVID-19. TCRdb's table, derived via immunoSEQ multiplex PCR, lists solely in-frame clones and lacks some. Of 75,000 to 80,000 clones in the sample, around 83% were seen once. Source material: peripheral blood. Receptors were obtained from a man in his sixties with COVID-19, enrolled during active disease.

V usage is TRBV3-1 (or the pseudogene TRBV3-2) and J usage is TRBJ1-3, with D uncertain. This CDR3 is 19 amino acids long. With 1 base removed from V and 0 bases from J, the gap between germline ends came to 19 bases. Germline CDR1 is LGHDT and CDR2 is YNNKEL (reference sequence). CDR3 coding DNA: TGTGCCAGCAGCCAAGGTGGCCGGGGAGGAACCTACTCTGGAAACACCATATATTTT. It translates to CASSQGGRGGTYSGNTIYF.

The V and J genes are TRBV10-2 and TRBJ2-7; 12 nucleotides line up with TRBD2. Germline lookup yields CDR1 WSHSY and CDR2 SAAADI. Losses at the gene ends were 7 bases for V and 0 bases for J; bases not matched to a gene: 1. The CDR3 consists of 14 residues. CDR3 in amino acids: CASKGLAGSYEQYF. CDR3 nucleotides: TGCGCCAGCAAGGGACTAGCGGGCTCCTACGAGCAGTACTTC.

The chain is built from TRBV3-1 (or the pseudogene TRBV3-2) and TRBJ2-7; the D gene is possibly TRBD2 (6 bases). The CDR3 covers 16 residues. Trimming pared 4 bases from V and 5 bases from J, leaving 21 bases between. Germline-derived CDR1 and CDR2 are LGHDT and YNNKEL (reference sequence). The chain's CDR3 is CASSPTATGSRDEQYF. The CDR3 DNA reads as TGTGCCAGCAGCCCAACGGCGACCGGGAGTCGGGACGAGCAGTACTTC.

V is TRBV2 and J is TRBJ2-7; unclear D gene. Germline V gives CDR1 SNHLY, CDR2 FYNNEI. V lost 8 bases, J lost 4 bases, and 3 bases lay in between. CDR3 length equals 9 residues. As DNA, the CDR3 is TGTGCCAGCGTATACGAGCAGTACTTC. This codes for CASVYEQYF.

The rearrangement links TRBV28 to TRBJ2-1; possible D gene TRBD2, 6 bases. Germline V CDR1 and CDR2: MDHEN, SYDVKM. V was pared by 5 bases and J by 13 bases, with 21 bases between. This CDR3 has 14 residues. CDR3 in amino acids: CASSPLGLPGSQFF. The CDR3 DNA is TGTGCCAGCAGTCCACTCGGACTACCGGGATCACAGTTCTTC.

The chain combines TRBV19 with TRBJ1-5, with 10 bases identical to TRBD1. There are 14 residues in the CDR3. The V and J ends lost 7 bases and 5 bases, in that order; junction bases with no gene match: 5. Germline V CDR1 and CDR2: LNHDA, SQIVND (reference sequence). Here the CDR3 DNA reads TGTGCCAGTACCCCGGGGACAGGGGATCAGCCCCAGCATTTT. This encodes CASTPGTGDQPQHF.

This chain joins TRBV19 and TRBJ1-5; 8 bases match TRBD1. CDR1 is LNHDA, CDR2 SQIVND, per germline (reference sequence). V gave up 6 bases and J gave up 0 bases; unmatched junction bases: 7. This CDR3 contains 16 residues. As DNA, the CDR3 is TGTGCCAGTAGCCGACAGGGGAGAAATAGCAATCAGCCCCAGCATTTT. This sequence encodes CASSRQGRNSNQPQHF.

A few counts support this clone. The genes are TRBV28 and TRBJ1-3, with D tentatively TRBD1 (5 bases). CDR1 is MDHEN, CDR2 SYDVKM, per germline. V lost 6 bases, J lost 0 bases, and 15 bases lay in between. CDR3 length: 16 amino acids. CDR3 nucleotide sequence: TGTGCCAGCAGCCCTATCGGGGGAGGCTCTGGAAACACCATATATTTT. Amino acids: CASSPIGGGSGNTIYF.

This clone is deemed medium-sized. The chain recombines TRBV11-1 with TRBJ2-7; D perhaps matches TRBD1 (5 bases). Per the germline V gene, CDR1 is SGHAT and CDR2 is FQDESV (reference sequence). The CDR3 spans 15 residues. Trimming shortened V by 0 bases and J by 0 bases, and 9 bases separated the two germline ends. The DNA of the CDR3 is TGTGCCAGCAGCTTAGCGGGGCAGGTCTCCTACGAGCAGTACTTC. The encoded protein is CASSLAGQVSYEQYF.

The rearrangement links TRBV5-1 to TRBJ2-7, with 9 positions matching TRBD1. CDR3 length equals 14 residues. V was clipped by 4 bases and J by 5 bases; unmatched bases: 7. Germline CDR1 SGHRS, CDR2 YFSETQ. CDR3 nucleotides: TGCGCCAGCAGCCCTACACAGGGGGCCCACGAGCAGTACTTC. Its translation: CASSPTQGAHEQYF.

This clone was seen once. The chain has TRBV18 and TRBJ2-3; 9 bases align to TRBD2. The CDR3 covers 16 residues. Germline trimming cut 5 bases from V and 0 bases from J; bases unmatched to any gene: 6. Germline CDR1 and CDR2: KGHSH and LQKENI. The CDR3 DNA follows: TGTGCCAGCTCAGGACTAGCGCCGACTAGCACAGATACGCAGTATTTT. It codes for CASSGLAPTSTDTQYF.

This chain joins TRBV15 and TRBJ1-4; unclear D gene. The CDR3 consists of 13 residues. From germline, CDR1 is LNHNV and CDR2 YYDKDF (reference sequence). Between the trimmed V and J ends, which lost 5 bases and 11 bases, there was a span of 15 bases. CDR3 sequence reads: CATSLPADAKLFF. CDR3 DNA: TGTGCCACCAGCCTGCCCGCGGATGCCAAACTGTTTTTT. Complete variable domain (other parts from reference TRBV15 and TRBJ1-4): DAMVIQNPRYQVTQFGKPVTLSCSQTLNHNVMYWYQQKSSQAPKLLFHYYDKDFNNEADTPDNFQSRRPNTSFCFLDIRSPGLGDTAMYLCATSLPADAKLFFGSGTQLSVL.

This clone was observed a handful of times. This chain links TRBV6-5 with TRBJ1-1; no definite D call. V was trimmed by 4 bases and J by 8 bases, leaving 14 bases between them. Germline V gives CDR1 MNHEY, CDR2 SVGAGI. This CDR3 spans 13 amino acids. CDR3 loop: CASSSGHPPEAFF. The CDR3 DNA follows: TGTGCCAGCAGTTCGGGTCACCCGCCGGAAGCTTTCTTT.

The V and J genes are TRBV5-1 and TRBJ2-1; no clear D. The CDR3 consists of 15 residues. Trimming cost V 4 bases and J 0 bases, with 11 bases left between them. Germline V lookup: CDR1 SGHRS, CDR2 YFSETQ. The CDR3 sequence is CASSALMSSYNEQFF. The CDR3 DNA reads TGCGCCAGCAGCGCATTAATGAGCTCCTACAATGAGCAGTTCTTC.

The rearrangement uses TRBV30 and TRBJ2-3, with TRBD2 matching over 8 bases. From germline, CDR1 is GTSNPN and CDR2 SVGIG (reference sequence). The CDR3 has 13 amino acids. The CDR3 coding sequence is TGTGCGCTACTAGCGGTCAACACAGATACGCAGTATTTT. This sequence encodes CALLAVNTDTQYF.

The chain combines TRBV28 with TRBJ2-3; TRBD1 is a possible D gene (5 bases). With 7 bases removed from V and 3 bases from J, the gap between germline ends came to 11 bases. Germline CDR1 is MDHEN and CDR2 is SYDVKM. CDR3 length: 13 residues. CDR3 nucleotides: TGTGCCAGCATCCAGGGTTCGACAGATACGCAGTATTTT. It is translated as CASIQGSTDTQYF.

This clone is a singleton in its sample. V and J are TRBV10-3 and TRBJ2-3; possibly TRBD1 for D (6 bases). CDR1 is ENHRY and CDR2 is SYGVKD in the germline V gene. Trimming left V 5 bases short and J 6 bases short, with 12 bases between. This CDR3 comprises 13 residues. CDR3 DNA sequence: TGTGCCATCAGTTCAGGGGTGGGGGATACGCAGTATTTT. It translates to CAISSGVGDTQYF.